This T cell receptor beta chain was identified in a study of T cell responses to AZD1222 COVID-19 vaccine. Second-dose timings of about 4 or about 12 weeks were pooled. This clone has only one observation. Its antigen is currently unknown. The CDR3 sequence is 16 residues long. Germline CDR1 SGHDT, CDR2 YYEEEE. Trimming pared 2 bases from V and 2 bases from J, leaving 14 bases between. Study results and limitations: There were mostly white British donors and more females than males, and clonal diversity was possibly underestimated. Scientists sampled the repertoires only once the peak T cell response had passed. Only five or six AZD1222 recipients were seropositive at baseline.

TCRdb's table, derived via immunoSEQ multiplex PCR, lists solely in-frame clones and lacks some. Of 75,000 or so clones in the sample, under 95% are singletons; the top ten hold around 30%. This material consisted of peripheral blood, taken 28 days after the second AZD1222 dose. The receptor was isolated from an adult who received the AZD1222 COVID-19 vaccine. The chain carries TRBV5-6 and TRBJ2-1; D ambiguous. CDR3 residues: CASSLGPPLTYNEQFF. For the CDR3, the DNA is TGTGCCAGCAGCTTAGGACCCCCATTGACCTACAATGAGCAGTTCTTC. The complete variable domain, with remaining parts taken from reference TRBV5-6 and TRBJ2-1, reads DAGVTQSPTHLIKTRGQQVTLRCSPKSGHDTVSWYQQALGQGPQFIFQYYEEEERQRGNFPDRFSGHQFPNYSSELNVNALLLGDSALYLCASSLGPPLTYNEQFFGPGTRLTVL.